At least ten counts were recorded for the clone carrying this T cell receptor beta chain. The sample originates from a study of T cells in Graves' hyperthyroidism and ophthalmopathy. RNA transcripts provided the source from which TCR beta CDR3 regions were amplified. First-round RT-PCR of the TCR CDR3 relied on the HTBI primer set. TCRdb passed the multiplex PCR reads through MiXCR, listing each CDR3 protein once. The sample includes approximately 370,000 distinct CDR3 sequences, approximately 18% of them seen just once. The germline V and J ends were trimmed by 7 bases and 6 bases, with 12 bases remaining between them. Germline lookup yields CDR1 MNHNS and CDR2 SASEGT. This CDR3 contains 12 residues.

The chain carries TRBV6-1 and TRBJ1-2, with D uncertain. The sample consisted of blood. The source of this sequence is a woman between 25 and 40 years old with Graves' hyperthyroidism that later progressed to Graves' ophthalmopathy. This CDR3 is CASTVVYDGYTF. The DNA for the CDR3 is TGTGCCAGCACGGTAGTGTACGATGGCTACACCTTC.